The clone carrying this TCR beta chain is a singleton in its sample. Source study methods: Quantification of nucleated cells was approximated via reference gene primer amplification. TCRdb's copy holds only in-frame clones and misses some; the assay was immunoSEQ multiplex PCR. Clonal size and the V and J genes are those of that table, whereas D and trimming came from the DNA. There are a few hundred thousand clones in the sample; over 75% occur only once, and around 9.5% lies in the top ten. This specimen belongs to a study of blood T cell repertoires in COVID-19. Study background: Samples came from the United States, Italy and Spain, spanning acute and convalescent COVID-19.

CDR3 length: 15 residues. The ends lost 2 bases at V and 7 bases at J; junction bases unmatched: 3. The germline V gene encodes CDR1 SGHTA and CDR2 FQGNSA. Participants were placed into cohorts based on the clinical history they reported. Two negative PCRs, clearance, or symptom resolution had been documented for recovered Cohort 3 donors. The sample consisted of PBMCs or T cells enriched from blood (not recorded which). This chain joins TRBV7-2 and TRBJ2-1; 12 bases line up with TRBD2. This clonotype was sampled from a woman aged 40 to 50 who had recovered from COVID-19. DNA for the CDR3: TGTGCCAGCAGCTTACTGACTAGCGGGAGTAATGAGCAGTTCTTC. This gives the protein CASSLLTSGSNEQFF.